Sequencing of this T cell receptor (beta chain) was carried out in a study of blood T cell repertoires in COVID-19. Study summary: Both acute and convalescent COVID-19 samples were obtained from the United States, Italy and Spain.

Original processing notes: Quantification of nucleated cells was approximated via reference gene primer amplification. Profiling relied on immunoSEQ multiplex PCR, and the TCRdb table lists in-frame clones only, not all of them. The V and J calls and clone size come from that table; D and trimming were worked out from the DNA. The data hold 200,000 to 300,000 clones, with 75% to 90% observed a single time. Sequenced input: peripheral blood. This TCR was recovered from a man aged 30 to 45 with active or convalescent COVID-19.

CDR3 amino acids: CASSYTFFDRGQSPEAFF. The CDR3 DNA follows: TGTGCCAGCAGTTATACTTTTTTCGACAGGGGGCAATCTCCTGAAGCTTTCTTT. J is TRBJ1-1 and V is TRBV6-2 or TRBV6-3; 10 nucleotides align to TRBD1. Unmatched junction bases numbered 16, after V lost 3 bases and J lost 6 bases. Germline V gene data show CDR1 as MNHEY and CDR2 as SVGEGT. The CDR3 consists of 18 residues.